Presented here are 8 T cell receptor beta chains from one specimen sequenced in a study of Ad26.COV2.S vaccination and SARS-CoV-2 variants. Treatment described: some 19 received Ad26.COV2.S at low or high dose, single or two shots; 5 received placebo; per-sample allocation not given. At day 63 after the first vaccine or placebo injection, samples were drawn. The method was immunoSEQ multiplex PCR; TCRdb's version includes in-frame clones alone and lacks a portion of them. The table has more than 400,000 clones, around 92% seen once. The sample in question was peripheral blood, obtained in a trial of Ad26.COV2.S vaccine versus placebo. These receptors originate from a person aged 18-65 years who received the Ad26.COV2.S COVID-19 vaccine or a placebo.

V is TRBV7-2 and J is TRBJ1-4; D unclear. The CDR3 is made up of 15 amino acids. The germline V and J ends were trimmed by 4 bases and 7 bases, with 16 bases remaining between them. Germline V gives CDR1 SGHTA, CDR2 FQGNSA. CDR3 amino acids: CASSSSGIGSEKLFF. The CDR3 nucleotides are TGTGCCAGCAGCTCTTCAGGTATAGGGAGTGAAAAACTGTTTTTT.

CDR3 DNA: TGTGCCAGCAGCAGAAAGACAGGCCCTCATGAAAAACTGTTTTTT. It translates to CASSRKTGPHEKLFF. The rearrangement links TRBV7-2 to TRBJ1-4; possible D gene TRBD1, 6 bases. CDR3 length equals 15 residues. V lost 5 bases, J lost 6 bases, and 16 bases lay in between. Germline V lookup: CDR1 SGHTA, CDR2 FQGNSA.

The chain couples TRBV19 to TRBJ2-1; 11 positions match TRBD2. Germline V gene data show CDR1 as LNHDA and CDR2 as SQIVND (reference sequence). V shed 4 bases, J shed 5 bases, and the junction held 4 bases outside the gene matches. The CDR3 contains 15 residues. The CDR3 coding sequence is TGTGCCAGTAGTACCTCACTAGCGGGGGACAATGAGCAGTTCTTC. Translated, it gives CASSTSLAGDNEQFF.

This clone was counted a few times. The V gene is TRBV18, the J gene TRBJ2-3, with TRBD1 matching 7 bases. This CDR3 is 14 amino acids long. Germline trimming cut 3 bases from V and 4 bases from J; bases unmatched to any gene: 4. Looked up from germline, CDR1 is KGHSH and CDR2 is LQKENI. CDR3 nucleotide sequence: TGTGCCAGCTCACCTGACAGGGCTCCAGATACGCAGTATTTT. Translated: CASSPDRAPDTQYF.

This chain joins TRBV27 and TRBJ1-5; weak D call: TRBD1 (5 bases). Per germline, CDR1 MNHEY and CDR2 SMNVEV (reference sequence). The CDR3 loop spans 15 amino acids. The V and J ends lost 5 bases and 5 bases respectively, with 16 bases between them. CDR3 sequence reads: CASSPLFRGDQPQHF. CDR3 in DNA: TGTGCCAGCAGTCCCCTGTTCCGGGGGGATCAGCCCCAGCATTTT.

The chain is built from TRBV10-2 and TRBJ1-2; TRBD1 agrees at 9 bases. Trimming at V came to 10 bases and at J to 3 bases, leaving 24 bases not matched to a gene. Germline V gene lookup returns CDR1 WSHSY and CDR2 SAAADI. This CDR3 is built from 19 residues. The DNA for the CDR3 is TGCGCCATCCTTACTATACAGGCGGGACAGGGCATTCCTTACTATGGCTACACCTTC. The encoded protein is CAILTIQAGQGIPYYGYTF.

The chain recombines TRBV5-1 with TRBJ2-1; D unclear. The V and J ends lost 0 bases and 9 bases respectively, with 16 bases between them. Germline CDR1 and CDR2: SGHRS and YFSETQ. CDR3 length: 15 residues. CDR3 bases: TGCGCCAGCAGCTTGGCCCCTCCAAGGGCCGGTGAGCAGTTCTTC. Translating gives CASSLAPPRAGEQFF.

The V call is TRBV2, the J call TRBJ2-5; TRBD1 or TRBD2 may be the D gene (5 bases each). V was shortened by 4 bases and J by 5 bases, with 14 bases between the two germline ends. The CDR3 contains 14 residues. Per the germline V gene, CDR1 is SNHLY and CDR2 is FYNNEI. CDR3: CASSVHGGRETQYF. DNA of the CDR3: TGTGCCAGCAGTGTTCATGGGGGACGGGAGACCCAGTACTTC.